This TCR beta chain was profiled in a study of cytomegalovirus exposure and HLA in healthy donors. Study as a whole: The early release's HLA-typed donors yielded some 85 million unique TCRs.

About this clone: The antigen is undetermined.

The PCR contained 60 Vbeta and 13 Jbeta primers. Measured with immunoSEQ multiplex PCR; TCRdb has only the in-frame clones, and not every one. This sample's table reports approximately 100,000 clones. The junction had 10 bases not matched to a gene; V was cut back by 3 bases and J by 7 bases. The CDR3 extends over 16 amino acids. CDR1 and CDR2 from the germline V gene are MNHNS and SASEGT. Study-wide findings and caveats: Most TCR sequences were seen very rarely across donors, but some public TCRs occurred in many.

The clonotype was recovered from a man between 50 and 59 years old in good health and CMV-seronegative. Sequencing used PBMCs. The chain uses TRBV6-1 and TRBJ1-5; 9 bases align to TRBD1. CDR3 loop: CASSDPGQGRGQPQHF. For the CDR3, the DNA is TGTGCCAGCAGTGATCCGGGACAGGGACGGGGACAGCCCCAGCATTTT.